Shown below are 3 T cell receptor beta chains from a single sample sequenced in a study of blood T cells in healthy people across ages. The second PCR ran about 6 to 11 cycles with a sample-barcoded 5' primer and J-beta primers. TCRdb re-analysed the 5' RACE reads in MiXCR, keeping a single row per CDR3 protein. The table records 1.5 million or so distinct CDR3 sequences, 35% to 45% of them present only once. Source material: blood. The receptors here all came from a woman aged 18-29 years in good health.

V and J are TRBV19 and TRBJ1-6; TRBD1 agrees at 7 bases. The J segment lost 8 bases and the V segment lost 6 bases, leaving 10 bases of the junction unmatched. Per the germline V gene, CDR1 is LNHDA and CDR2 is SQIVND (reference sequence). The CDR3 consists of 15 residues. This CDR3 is CASRPPGQYDSPLHF. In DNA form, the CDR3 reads TGTGCCAGTAGACCACCGGGACAGTATGATTCACCCCTCCACTTT.

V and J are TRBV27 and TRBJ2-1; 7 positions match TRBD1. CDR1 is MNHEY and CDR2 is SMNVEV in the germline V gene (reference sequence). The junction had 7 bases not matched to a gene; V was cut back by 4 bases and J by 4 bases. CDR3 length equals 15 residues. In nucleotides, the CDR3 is TGTGCCAGCAGTTCGACAGGGATGCGGTACAATGAGCAGTTCTTC. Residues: CASSSTGMRYNEQFF.

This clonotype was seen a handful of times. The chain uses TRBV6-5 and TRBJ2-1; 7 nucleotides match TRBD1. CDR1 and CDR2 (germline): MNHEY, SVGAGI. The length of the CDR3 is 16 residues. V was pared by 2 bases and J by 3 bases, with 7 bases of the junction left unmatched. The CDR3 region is CASSYETGFGYNEQFF. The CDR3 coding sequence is TGTGCCAGCAGTTACGAGACAGGGTTTGGCTACAATGAGCAGTTCTTC.